What follows are 11 T cell receptor beta chains derived from one specimen sequenced in a study of shared clonotypes between healthy human individuals. CD8 cells regarded as naive lacked CD45RO, were positively chosen for CCR7, and omitted terminally differentiated effector memory CD45RA+ cells. TCRdb's copy holds only in-frame clones and misses some; the assay was immunoSEQ multiplex PCR. This repertoire shows roughly 890,000 clones, 80% to 95% found once; its top ten account for 24%. What was sequenced was naive CD8+ T cells sorted from blood. Receptors originate from a young man in good health.

The chain combines TRBV30 with TRBJ2-6; D might be TRBD2 (5 bases). CDR3 length: 18 residues. Deletions cut 2 bases from V and 0 bases from J, with 17 bases between. Per germline, CDR1 GTSNPN and CDR2 SVGIG (reference sequence). CDR3 nucleotide sequence: TGTGCCTGGAGTTATGAGGGATCCGTTAGCTCTGGGGCCAACGTCCTGACTTTC. Its protein is CAWSYEGSVSSGANVLTF.

The chain employs TRBV28 and TRBJ2-3, with 9 bases matching TRBD1. CDR1 is MDHEN and CDR2 is SYDVKM in the germline V gene. This CDR3 comprises 14 residues. Trimming took 4 bases from V and 4 from J; bases not matched to a gene: 3. DNA of the CDR3: TGTGCCAGCAGTTCGACAGGGGGTCCAGATACGCAGTATTTT. Translating it yields CASSSTGGPDTQYF.

J is TRBJ2-3 and V is TRBV7-9; D uncertain. Germline CDR1 is SEHNR and CDR2 is FQNEAQ (reference sequence). The germline V and J ends were trimmed by 1 base and 5 bases, with 4 bases remaining between them. This CDR3 has 12 residues. The CDR3 region has the DNA TGTGCCAGCAGCTTAGAAGGAGATACGCAGTATTTT. Residues: CASSLEGDTQYF.

With regard to this clone: A far more abundant clone sits one base away, making this likely a read error. The J gene is TRBJ1-1, the V gene TRBV6-5; D not certain. The ends were cut back, 0 bases at V and 4 bases at J, with 3 bases in the middle. Germline V gene lookup returns CDR1 MNHEY and CDR2 SVGAGI. CDR3 length equals 12 residues. The CDR3, as DNA: TGTGCCAGCAGTTACTCGAGCACTGAAGCTTTCTTT. As protein: CASSYSSTEAFF.

The V gene is TRBV9, the J gene TRBJ2-7, with 8 bases matching TRBD1. V trimming: 3 bases; J trimming: 0 bases; junction bases outside the gene matches: 2. The CDR3 totals 14 residues. In germline, CDR1 is SGDLS, CDR2 YYNGEE. The chain's CDR3 is CASSDRGSSYEQYF. In DNA form, the CDR3 reads TGTGCCAGCAGCGACAGGGGGAGCTCCTACGAGCAGTACTTC.

The chain links TRBV10-3 to TRBJ2-7; perhaps D is TRBD1 or TRBD2 (5 bases each). The CDR3 sequence is 13 residues long. Deletions cut 9 bases from V and 0 bases from J, with 12 bases between. CDR1 and CDR2 (germline): ENHRY, SYGVKD. The CDR3 protein is CAMGDGVSYEQYF. The CDR3 bases are TGTGCCATGGGGGACGGTGTCTCCTACGAGCAGTACTTC.

This chain connects TRBV7-9 to TRBJ2-3, with 7 bases that match TRBD2. CDR3 length equals 14 residues. J was trimmed by 8 bases and V by 1 base; bases with no gene match: 6. Looked up from germline, CDR1 is SEHNR and CDR2 is FQNEAQ (reference sequence). CDR3 DNA sequence: TGTGCCAGCAGCTTAGTCGCGGGAGAAGGTACGCAGTATTTT. It is translated as CASSLVAGEGTQYF.

In this sample, this clone turned up once. CDR3 DNA sequence: TGTGCCAGCAGTTTAGATATGAGCTCCTACGAGCAGTACTTC. Translation gives CASSLDMSSYEQYF. This chain connects TRBV27 to TRBJ2-7, with D uncertain. The CDR3 covers 14 residues. Germline CDR1 and CDR2: MNHEY and SMNVEV (reference sequence). V was cut by 2 bases and J by 0 bases, with 8 bases left in between.

The sample holds one count of this clone. The genes are TRBV6-6 and TRBJ1-2; TRBD1 matches 7 bases. The V and J ends lost 0 bases and 5 bases, in that order; junction bases with no gene match: 9. The CDR3 loop spans 16 amino acids. Looked up from germline, CDR1 is MNHNY and CDR2 is SVGAGI (reference sequence). The CDR3 nucleotides read TGTGCCAGCAGTTACTCAACAACAGGGGAAGTTTATGGCTACACCTTC. Protein sequence: CASSYSTTGEVYGYTF.

The chain combines TRBV19 with TRBJ2-1; unclear D gene. Germline V gives CDR1 LNHDA, CDR2 SQIVND (reference sequence). Trimming stripped 1 base from V and 7 bases from J, with 14 bases between. CDR3 length: 15 residues. The CDR3 nucleotides read TGTGCCAGTAGTATAGCATCAGGTCCTCTAAATGAGCAGTTCTTC. Protein: CASSIASGPLNEQFF.

V usage is TRBV9 and J usage is TRBJ2-2; no reliable D call. CDR3 size: 14 residues. CDR1 SGDLS and CDR2 YYNGEE come from the germline V gene. Trimming took 1 base from V and 4 from J, leaving 8 bases between them. This chain's CDR3 is CASSVSGLTGELFF. DNA for the CDR3: TGTGCCAGCAGCGTATCGGGTCTCACCGGGGAGCTGTTTTTT.